The sequence of this T cell receptor (beta chain) was determined in a study of control samples from healthy donors and cancer patients. Produced via immunoSEQ multiplex PCR; TCRdb's table is partial and in-frame only. The sample lists around 160,000 clones, approximately 93% occurring once. CDR1 and CDR2 (germline): MNHEY, SMNVEV (reference sequence). Germline trimming cut 3 bases from V and 2 bases from J; bases unmatched to any gene: 0. This CDR3 has 14 residues. V gene TRBV27 combines with J gene TRBJ2-7; 11 bases are shared with TRBD2. The clonotype originates from a man aged 18 to 29 in good health. The specimen was blood. The CDR3 region has the DNA TGTGCCAGCAGTTTTAGCGGGGGGGCCTACGAGCAGTACTTC. Amino acids: CASSFSGGAYEQYF.